This TCR beta chain appears in the sequencing data of a study of cytomegalovirus exposure and HLA in healthy donors. The CDR3 covers 15 residues. CDR1 and CDR2 (germline): SGHRS, YFSETQ. V was pared by 2 bases and J by 7 bases, with 15 bases between. 13 Jbeta primers and 60 Vbeta primers were used for the PCR. Sequencing used immunoSEQ multiplex PCR; TCRdb keeps in-frame clones, though not all of them. Here the sample spans some 180,000 clones, approximately 81% being singletons. In its sample, this clone was seen once. Its matching antigen is unknown. The study's findings and limits: Among the most significant clusters, several appeared linked to common viral pathogens in a later analysis. When presence/absence was analysed, sequencing depth was taken to be roughly uniform across donors.

The chain recombines TRBV5-1 with TRBJ1-4, with D maybe TRBD1 (6 bases). The sequence derives from a young man in good health and CMV-seropositive. What was sequenced was PBMCs. The CDR3 sequence: CASSLSVQGSEKLFF. Here the CDR3 DNA reads TGCGCCAGCAGCTTAAGTGTCCAGGGGAGTGAAAAACTGTTTTTT.